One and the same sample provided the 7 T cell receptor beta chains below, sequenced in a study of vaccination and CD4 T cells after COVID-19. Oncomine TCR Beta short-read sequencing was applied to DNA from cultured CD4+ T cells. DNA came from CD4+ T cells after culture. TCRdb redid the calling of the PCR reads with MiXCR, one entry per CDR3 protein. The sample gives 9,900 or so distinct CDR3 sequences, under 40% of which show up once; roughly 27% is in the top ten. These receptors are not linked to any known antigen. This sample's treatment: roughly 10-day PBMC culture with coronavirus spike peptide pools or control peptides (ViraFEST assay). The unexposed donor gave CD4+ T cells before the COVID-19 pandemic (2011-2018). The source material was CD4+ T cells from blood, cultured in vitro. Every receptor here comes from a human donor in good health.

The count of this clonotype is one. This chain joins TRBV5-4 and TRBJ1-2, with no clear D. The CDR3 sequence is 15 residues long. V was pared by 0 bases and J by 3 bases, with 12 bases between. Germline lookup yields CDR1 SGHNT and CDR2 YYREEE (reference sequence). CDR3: CASSLGRAEDYGYTF. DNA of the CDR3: TGTGCCAGCAGCTTGGGGCGAGCCGAGGACTATGGCTACACCTTC.

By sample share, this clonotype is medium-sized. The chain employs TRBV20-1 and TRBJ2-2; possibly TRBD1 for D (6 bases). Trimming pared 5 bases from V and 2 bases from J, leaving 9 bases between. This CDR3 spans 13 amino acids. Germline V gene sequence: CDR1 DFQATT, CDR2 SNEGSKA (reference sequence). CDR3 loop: CSAHRDNTGELFF. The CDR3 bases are TGCAGTGCTCACAGGGATAACACCGGGGAGCTGTTTTTT.

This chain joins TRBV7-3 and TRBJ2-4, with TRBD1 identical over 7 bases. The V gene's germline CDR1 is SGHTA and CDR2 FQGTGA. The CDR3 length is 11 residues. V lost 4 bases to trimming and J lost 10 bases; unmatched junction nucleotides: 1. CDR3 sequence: CASSSQGIQYF. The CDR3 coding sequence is TGTGCCAGCAGCTCACAGGGGATTCAGTACTTC.

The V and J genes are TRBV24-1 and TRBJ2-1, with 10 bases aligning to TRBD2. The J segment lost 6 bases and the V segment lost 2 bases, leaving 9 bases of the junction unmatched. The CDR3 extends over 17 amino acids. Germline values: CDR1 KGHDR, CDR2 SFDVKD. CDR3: CATSDSTASGSSNEQFF. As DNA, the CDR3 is TGTGCCACCAGTGATTCGACGGCTAGCGGGAGTAGCAATGAGCAGTTCTTC.

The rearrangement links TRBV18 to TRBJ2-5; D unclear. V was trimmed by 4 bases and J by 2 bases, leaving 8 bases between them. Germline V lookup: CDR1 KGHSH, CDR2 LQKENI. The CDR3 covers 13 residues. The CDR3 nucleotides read TGTGCCAGCTCACTCGGGCAGCAAGAGACCCAGTACTTC. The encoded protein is CASSLGQQETQYF.

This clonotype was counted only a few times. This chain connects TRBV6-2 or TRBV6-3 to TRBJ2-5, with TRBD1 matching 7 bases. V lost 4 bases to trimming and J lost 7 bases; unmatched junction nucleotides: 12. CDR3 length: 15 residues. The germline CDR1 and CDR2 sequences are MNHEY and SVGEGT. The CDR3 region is CASSSRGQQRGTQYF. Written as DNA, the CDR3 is TGTGCCAGCAGTTCTCGGGGACAGCAAAGAGGGACCCAGTACTTC.

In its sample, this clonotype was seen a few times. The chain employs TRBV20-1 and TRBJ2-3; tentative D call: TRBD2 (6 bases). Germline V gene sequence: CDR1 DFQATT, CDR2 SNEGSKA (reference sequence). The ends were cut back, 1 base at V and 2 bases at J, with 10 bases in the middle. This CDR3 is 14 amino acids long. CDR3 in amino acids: CSARGGDNTDTQYF. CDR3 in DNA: TGCAGTGCTAGAGGCGGGGATAACACAGATACGCAGTATTTT.